Reported below is one T cell receptor (beta chain). Its cognate antigen is unknown. Trimming cost V 1 base and J 0 bases, with 15 bases left between them. This CDR3 has 17 residues. Germline assignment: CDR1 MGHRA and CDR2 YSYEKL. This sample stems from a study of human T cells and chemical hapten exposure. Whole-study results and caveats: There was no change with DPC sensitization in TCRs above 1 in 1000 frequency.

The time point here: pre-sensitization, week 0. Noted treatment: therapeutic diphenylcyclopropenone sensitization with weekly scalp DPC. Drawing of blood took place ahead of applying each patch test. The library attached unique molecular identifiers to individual cDNA molecules. TCRdb re-analysed the RACE reads in MiXCR, keeping a single row per CDR3 protein. The table lists 200,000 to 300,000 distinct CDR3 sequences, 7.5% to 10% of them singletons. The receptor comes from a woman in her thirties or forties with alopecia areata. Some clones in this sample may be carry-over from other donors' samples. Source: whole blood, taken in connection with sensitization to the hapten diphenylcyclopropenone (DPC). This chain connects TRBV4-1 to TRBJ1-1; D unclear. The CDR3 sequence is CASSQVAPVGVNTEAFF. CDR3 DNA: TGCGCCAGCAGCCAAGTGGCGCCGGTCGGGGTGAACACTGAAGCTTTCTTT.